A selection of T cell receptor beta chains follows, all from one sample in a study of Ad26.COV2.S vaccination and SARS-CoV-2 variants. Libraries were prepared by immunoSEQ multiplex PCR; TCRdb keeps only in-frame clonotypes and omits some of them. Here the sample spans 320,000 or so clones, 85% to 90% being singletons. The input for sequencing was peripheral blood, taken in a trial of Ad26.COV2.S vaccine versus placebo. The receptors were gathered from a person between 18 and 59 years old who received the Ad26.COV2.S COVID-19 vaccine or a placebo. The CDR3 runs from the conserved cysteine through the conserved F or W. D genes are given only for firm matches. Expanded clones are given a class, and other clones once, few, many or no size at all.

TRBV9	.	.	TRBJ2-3	CASSVDPSTDTQYF	TGTGCCAGCAGCGTAGACCCTAGCACAGATACGCAGTATTTT
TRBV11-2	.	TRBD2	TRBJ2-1	CASSIFSGSIYNEQFF	TGTGCCAGCAGCATATTTAGCGGGAGCATTTACAATGAGCAGTTCTTC
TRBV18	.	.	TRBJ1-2	CASSPPGTNYGYTF	TGTGCCAGCTCACCACCCGGGACGAACTATGGCTACACCTTC
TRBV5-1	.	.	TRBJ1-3	CASSLEDTIYF	TGCGCCAGCAGCTTGGAAGACACCATATATTTT
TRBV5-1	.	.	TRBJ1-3	CASSLDSTSGNTIYF	TGCGCCAGCAGCTTGGACAGCACTTCTGGAAACACCATATATTTT
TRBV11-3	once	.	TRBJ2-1	CASSSGNNEQFF	TGTGCCAGCAGCTCAGGAAACAATGAGCAGTTCTTC
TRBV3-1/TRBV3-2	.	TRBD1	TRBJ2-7	CASSQTGTGGLRSYEQYF	TGTGCCAGCAGCCAAACCGGGACAGGGGGACTAAGAAGCTACGAGCAGTACTTC
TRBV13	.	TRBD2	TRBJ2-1	CASSLDLAGGNNEQFF	TGTGCCAGCAGCTTAGACCTAGCGGGAGGGAACAATGAGCAGTTCTTC
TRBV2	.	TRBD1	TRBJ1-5	CASSSTGVGNQPQHF	TGTGCCAGCAGTTCTACAGGGGTGGGCAATCAGCCCCAGCATTTT
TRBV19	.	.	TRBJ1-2	CASSIPRMSMDYGYTF	TGTGCCAGTAGTATCCCTCGGATGAGTATGGACTATGGCTACACCTTC
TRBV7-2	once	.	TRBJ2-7	CASSLSAGAEQYF	TGTGCCAGCAGCTTATCCGCAGGGGCTGAGCAGTACTTC
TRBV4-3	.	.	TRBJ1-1	CASSRTGTYTEAFF	TGCGCCAGCAGCCGAACCGGGACCTACACTGAAGCTTTCTTT
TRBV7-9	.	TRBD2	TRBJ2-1	CASSRLGGYSYNEQFF	TGTGCCAGCAGCCGCCTGGGGGGGTACTCCTACAATGAGCAGTTCTTC
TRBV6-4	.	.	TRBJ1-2	CASSPVGGTRLGRYGYTF	TGTGCCAGCAGTCCGGTTGGGGGAACGCGCCTAGGGAGGTATGGCTACACCTTC
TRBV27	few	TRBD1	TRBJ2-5	CASRRGTGGRETQYF	TGTGCCAGTAGGAGGGGGACAGGGGGCCGAGAGACCCAGTACTTC
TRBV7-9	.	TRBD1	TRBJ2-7	CASTTTGAEEQYF	TGTGCCAGCACCACCACAGGGGCTGAGGAGCAGTACTTC
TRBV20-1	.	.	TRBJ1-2	CSAATTYGYTF	TGCAGTGCCGCTACGACCTATGGCTACACCTTC
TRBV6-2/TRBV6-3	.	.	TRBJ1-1	CASSYWPDTEAFF	TGTGCCAGCAGTTACTGGCCGGACACTGAAGCTTTCTTT
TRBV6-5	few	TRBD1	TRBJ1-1	CASRKGARDEAFF	TGTGCCAGCAGGAAGGGGGCGCGGGATGAAGCTTTCTTT
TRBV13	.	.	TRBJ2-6	CASRDEGAGSSGANVLTF	TGTGCCAGCAGGGATGAGGGGGCGGGGAGCTCTGGGGCCAACGTCCTGACTTTC
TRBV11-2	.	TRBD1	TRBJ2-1	CASSRDRPGGDEQFF	TGTGCCAGCAGCAGGGACAGGCCAGGGGGCGATGAGCAGTTCTTC
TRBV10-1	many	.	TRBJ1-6	CASAGTGEEDSPLHF	TGCGCCAGCGCCGGTACAGGTGAGGAAGATTCACCCCTCCACTTT
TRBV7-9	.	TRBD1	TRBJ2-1	CASSGDRLFNNEQFF	TGTGCCAGCAGCGGGGACAGACTCTTTAACAATGAGCAGTTCTTC